This is a list of T cell receptor beta chains from one sample in a study of shared clonotypes between healthy human individuals. Clones were read by immunoSEQ multiplex PCR, and TCRdb kept only the in-frame ones, dropping some. Among hundreds of thousands of clones listed, about 98% were seen once. Material for sequencing was naive CD8+ T cells sorted from blood. The receptors stem from a man aged 25-40 years in good health. Both conserved end residues are part of each CDR3. A D gene is named only where the DNA matches it firmly. Only some rows state a clone size, as once, few, many or a class for expanded clones.

j_gene: TRBJ2-7; d_gene: NA; abundance: NA; v_gene: TRBV6-5; CDR3aa: CANPARYEQYF; CDR3nt: TGTGCCAATCCAGCGAGGTACGAGCAGTACTTC
j_gene: TRBJ2-1; d_gene: NA; abundance: NA; v_gene: TRBV21-1; CDR3aa: CASSKADRAASASYPNEQFF; CDR3nt: TGTGCCAGCAGCAAAGCGGACAGGGCGGCTAGCGCCTCTTACCCCAATGAGCAGTTCTTC
j_gene: TRBJ2-7; d_gene: NA; abundance: NA; v_gene: TRBV11-2; CDR3aa: CASSDPARNLYEQYF; CDR3nt: TGTGCCAGTAGCGATCCTGCCCGAAACCTCTACGAGCAGTACTTC
j_gene: TRBJ2-1; d_gene: TRBD2; abundance: NA; v_gene: TRBV5-4; CDR3aa: CASSAGGPHEQFF; CDR3nt: TGTGCCTCGTCCGCGGGAGGGCCACATGAGCAGTTCTTC
j_gene: TRBJ2-1; d_gene: TRBD2; abundance: NA; v_gene: TRBV29-1; CDR3aa: CSVEGTSGRLYNEQFF; CDR3nt: TGCAGCGTTGAAGGGACTAGCGGGAGGCTCTACAATGAGCAGTTCTTC
j_gene: TRBJ1-1; d_gene: NA; abundance: NA; v_gene: TRBV4-1; CDR3aa: CASSQRGAEAFF; CDR3nt: TGCGCCAGCAGCCAAAGGGGCGCTGAAGCTTTCTTT
j_gene: TRBJ2-7; d_gene: TRBD1; abundance: NA; v_gene: TRBV6-1; CDR3aa: CASSTDRAYEQYF; CDR3nt: TGTGCCAGCAGTACGGACAGGGCCTACGAGCAGTACTTC
j_gene: TRBJ2-7; d_gene: NA; abundance: NA; v_gene: TRBV5-4; CDR3aa: CASSFLDEQYF; CDR3nt: TGTGCCAGCAGCTTCCTCGACGAGCAGTACTTC
j_gene: TRBJ2-7; d_gene: TRBD2; abundance: NA; v_gene: TRBV5-1; CDR3aa: CASGWASGYEQYF; CDR3nt: TGCGCCAGCGGATGGGCTAGCGGCTACGAGCAGTACTTC
j_gene: TRBJ2-3; d_gene: TRBD2; abundance: NA; v_gene: TRBV7-2; CDR3aa: CASSTIGGLTSATDTQYF; CDR3nt: TGTGCCAGCAGCACGATTGGCGGCTTAACTAGCGCTACAGATACGCAGTATTTT
j_gene: TRBJ2-7; d_gene: TRBD1; abundance: NA; v_gene: TRBV5-1; CDR3aa: CASSLLRDRAYEQYF; CDR3nt: TGCGCCAGCAGCTTGCTCCGGGACAGGGCCTACGAGCAGTACTTC
j_gene: TRBJ1-4; d_gene: NA; abundance: NA; v_gene: TRBV2; CDR3aa: CASGADEKLFF; CDR3nt: TGTGCCAGTGGGGCAGATGAAAAACTGTTTTTT
j_gene: TRBJ2-7; d_gene: NA; abundance: once; v_gene: TRBV4-3; CDR3aa: CASSQDGHSTYEQYF; CDR3nt: TGCGCCAGCAGCCAAGACGGCCACTCCACCTACGAGCAGTACTTC
j_gene: TRBJ2-7; d_gene: NA; abundance: NA; v_gene: TRBV29-1; CDR3aa: CSGWGSPGDYEQYF; CDR3nt: TGCAGCGGTTGGGGTTCCCCGGGAGACTACGAGCAGTACTTC
j_gene: TRBJ1-2; d_gene: NA; abundance: NA; v_gene: TRBV6-6; CDR3aa: CASSYAPAGSYTF; CDR3nt: TGTGCCAGCAGTTACGCCCCGGCCGGCTCCTACACCTTC
j_gene: TRBJ2-7; d_gene: NA; abundance: NA; v_gene: TRBV4-3; CDR3aa: CASSQDLGVYEQYF; CDR3nt: TGCGCCAGCAGCCAAGATCTGGGGGTCTACGAGCAGTACTTC
j_gene: TRBJ1-4; d_gene: NA; abundance: NA; v_gene: TRBV28; CDR3aa: CASSLPANEKLFF; CDR3nt: TGTGCCAGCAGTTTACCGGCTAATGAAAAACTGTTTTTT
j_gene: TRBJ2-7; d_gene: NA; abundance: once; v_gene: TRBV7-9; CDR3aa: CASSPSDRHAQYF; CDR3nt: TGTGCCAGCAGTCCAAGTGACAGGCACGCGCAGTACTTC
j_gene: TRBJ1-1; d_gene: NA; abundance: once; v_gene: TRBV29-1; CDR3aa: CSVAQGPTEAFF; CDR3nt: TGCAGCGTTGCACAGGGTCCCACTGAAGCTTTCTTT